Listed here is a single T cell receptor beta chain. Sequencing used immunoSEQ multiplex PCR; TCRdb keeps in-frame clones, though not all of them. The sample yields 30,000 to 35,000 clones, 80% to 85% seen once. The data derive from a study of pediatric ulcerative colitis. One to two pinch biopsies were taken from the rectum during colonoscopy. Germline CDR1 SGDLS, CDR2 YYNGEE. With 3 bases removed from V and 0 bases from J, the gap between germline ends came to 6 bases. The CDR3 loop spans 13 amino acids. The TCR comes from a boy aged 5-17 years with mild ulcerative colitis. The chain joins TRBV9 to TRBJ1-1, with a weak D call TRBD1 (6 bases). Source material: gut tissue. As DNA, the CDR3 is TGTGCCAGCAGCGGACAGGTGAACACTGAAGCTTTCTTT. This codes for CASSGQVNTEAFF.